What follows are 27 T cell receptor beta chains derived from one specimen sequenced in a study of blood T cells in healthy people across ages. Then a second PCR, running about 6 to 11 cycles, was carried out with a sample-barcoded 5' primer and a J-beta primer mix. TCRdb recomputed calls from the 5' RACE reads with MiXCR, one row per CDR3 protein. The data hold about a million distinct CDR3 sequences, with around two fifths observed a single time. Specimen: blood. The receptor set was obtained from a man between 18 and 35 years old in good health.

This clonotype was seen a few times. DNA for the CDR3: TGTGCCACCAGCAGAGATATCTACGGCCAAGGCACAGATACGCAGTATTTT. It yields the protein CATSRDIYGQGTDTQYF. The genes are TRBV15 and TRBJ2-3; no clear D. This CDR3 region has 17 residues. The germline V and J ends were trimmed by 0 bases and 1 base, with 14 bases remaining between them. CDR1 is LNHNV, CDR2 YYDKDF, per germline (reference sequence).

This clonotype turned up a few times. The V gene is TRBV20-1, the J gene TRBJ2-1, with TRBD2 matching 8 bases. The CDR3 runs 14 residues. The ends lost 4 bases at V and 4 bases at J; junction bases unmatched: 6. Germline CDR1 is DFQATT and CDR2 is SNEGSKA (reference sequence). The DNA of the CDR3 is TGCAGTGCTAAAAGGCCTAGCGGGTACAATGAGCAGTTCTTC. It is translated as CSAKRPSGYNEQFF.

This clonotype was counted only a few times. V usage is TRBV10-3 and J usage is TRBJ1-5; D is unclear. V lost 4 bases, J lost 3 bases, and 7 bases lay in between. Germline V gives CDR1 ENHRY, CDR2 SYGVKD. The CDR3 covers 13 residues. The CDR3 nucleotides read TGTGCCATCAGTGCAGGCCCCAATCAGCCCCAGCATTTT. It translates to CAISAGPNQPQHF.

On this clonotype: The junction departs from the called germline gene at one end, perhaps through a read error. The chain has TRBV20-1 and TRBJ1-1; D unclear. CDR1 DFQATT and CDR2 SNEGSKA come from the germline V gene (reference sequence). This CDR3 is 15 amino acids long. The chain's CDR3 is CNARDHPVERVGAFF. CDR3 DNA sequence: TGCAATGCTAGAGATCATCCGGTGGAGAGGGTGGGAGCTTTCTTT.

This chain joins TRBV12-3 or TRBV12-4 and TRBJ1-3; D gene unclear. The CDR3 has 16 amino acids. Trimming shortened V by 6 bases and J by 5 bases, and 20 bases separated the two germline ends. The CDR3 sequence: CASSPNLGLARNTIYF. CDR3 DNA sequence: TGTGCCAGCAGCCCTAACCTGGGCCTCGCAAGAAACACCATATATTTT.

The V gene is TRBV12-3 or TRBV12-4, the J gene TRBJ2-5; D gene unclear. The germline V and J ends were trimmed by 6 bases and 11 bases, with 16 bases remaining between them. The CDR3 length is 12 residues. The CDR3 DNA reads TGTGCCAGCAGACGGGCTCTGAATGAGCAGTACTTC. This codes for CASRRALNEQYF.

This sequence joins TRBV12-3 or TRBV12-4 and TRBJ2-4; D may be TRBD1 (6 bases). The CDR3 extends over 15 amino acids. V gave up 2 bases and J gave up 13 bases, with 21 bases separating them. The CDR3 sequence is CASSLQGQPYNEQYF. The CDR3 nucleotides are TGTGCCAGCAGTTTACAAGGACAGCCCTACAATGAGCAGTACTTC.

This clonotype showed up just a few times. This chain links TRBV27 with TRBJ2-3; TRBD2 aligns across 8 bases. After removal of 3 bases from V and 5 bases from J, the junction contained 7 bases not matched to a gene. Looked up from germline, CDR1 is MNHEY and CDR2 is SMNVEV (reference sequence). The CDR3 contains 15 residues. CDR3 in DNA: TGTGCCAGCAGTTTCCGGGGGGGCCAGGGAGATACGCAGTATTTT. This translates into CASSFRGGQGDTQYF.

The genes are TRBV5-1 and TRBJ2-5; 8 nucleotides align to TRBD1. The trim removed 2 bases at V and 3 bases at J, leaving 0 bases unmatched. The germline V gene encodes CDR1 SGHRS and CDR2 YFSETQ. The CDR3 runs to 13 residues. The CDR3 protein is CASSLQGEETQYF. The CDR3 DNA reads as TGCGCCAGCAGCTTACAGGGGGAAGAGACCCAGTACTTC. Together with reference TRBV5-1 and TRBJ2-5, the CDR3 gives the full variable domain: KAGVTQTPRYLIKTRGQQVTLSCSPISGHRSVSWYQQTPGQGLQFLFEYFSETQRNKGNFPGRFSGRQFSNSRSEMNVSTLELGDSALYLCASSLQGEETQYFGPGTRLLVL.

This chain links TRBV12-3 or TRBV12-4 with TRBJ1-1; maybe TRBD1 (6 bases). The CDR3 is 16 amino acids. Trimming pared 4 bases from V and 3 bases from J, leaving 18 bases between. CDR3 in DNA: TGTGCCAGCAGTTCACTAATCAGGGGTTTGGACACTGAAGCTTTCTTT. Encoded protein: CASSSLIRGLDTEAFF.

CDR3 amino acids: CASSQEWVLLKFF. DNA of the CDR3: TGTGCCAGCAGCCAAGAATGGGTCTTGTTGAAGTTCTTC. This rearrangement joins TRBV14 to TRBJ2-1; D call uncertain. Per the germline V gene, CDR1 is SGHDN and CDR2 is FVKESK. The CDR3 has 13 residues. Trimming removed 0 bases at V and 14 bases at J, with 14 bases between. The full variable domain, its missing parts supplied by reference TRBV14 and TRBJ2-1, is EAGVTQFPSHSVIEKGQTVTLRCDPISGHDNLYWYRRVMGKEIKFLLHFVKESKQDESGMPNNRFLAERTGGTYSTLKVQPAELEDSGVYFCASSQEWVLLKFFGPGTRLTVL.

CDR3 residues: CAISGTSGNTIYF. The CDR3 DNA follows: TGTGCCATCAGTGGGACCTCTGGAAACACCATATATTTT. The chain links TRBV10-3 to TRBJ1-3; D unresolved. The germline V and J ends were trimmed by 4 bases and 0 bases, with 4 bases remaining between them. CDR3 length: 13 amino acids. Germline CDR1 reads ENHRY; CDR2 reads SYGVKD.

The rearrangement joins TRBV30 to TRBJ2-1; 7 bases fit TRBD2. The CDR3 has 15 residues. V dropped 1 base and J dropped 2; count of bases not matched to a gene: 5. Germline lookup yields CDR1 GTSNPN and CDR2 SVGIG (reference sequence). CDR3 nucleotides: TGTGCCTGGAGTGCGGGCGGGGGTGCCTACAATGAGCAGTTCTTC. This translates into CAWSAGGGAYNEQFF.

This clonotype was seen a handful of times. The CDR3 coding sequence is TGCGCCAGCAGCCAAGGGAGGACCTTACATGGCTACACCTTC. Protein product: CASSQGRTLHGYTF. This chain joins TRBV4-3 and TRBJ1-2; D call uncertain. Trimming cost V 1 base and J 6 bases, with 12 bases left between them. From germline, CDR1 is LGHNA and CDR2 YSLEER. The CDR3 spans 14 residues.

The chain recombines TRBV7-9 with TRBJ1-1, with 9 bases matching TRBD1. V lost 0 bases, J lost 4 bases, and 6 bases stayed unmatched. The CDR3 extends over 16 amino acids. Germline V gene lookup returns CDR1 SEHNR and CDR2 FQNEAQ (reference sequence). As DNA, the CDR3 is TGTGCCAGCAGCTTAGCATACAGGGGGCGAGGCACTGAAGCTTTCTTT. It yields the protein CASSLAYRGRGTEAFF.

Concerning this clonotype itself: One end of the junction fails to match germline, which may point to a read error. The rearrangement joins TRBV10-3 to TRBJ2-4; D might be TRBD1 or TRBD2, each matching 5 bases. TRBJ2-7 explains the end of the DNA better; the J call may be wrong. Germline CDR1 and CDR2: ENHRY and SYGVKD. There are 11 residues in the CDR3. CDR3 sequence: CALSGGNEQYF. The CDR3 DNA follows: TGTGCCCTCAGTGGGGGAAACGAGCAGTACTTC.

V gene TRBV2 combines with J gene TRBJ2-5; no clear D gene. Germline V lookup: CDR1 SNHLY, CDR2 FYNNEI. V lost 8 bases and J 2 bases, leaving 9 bases between the germline ends. The CDR3 runs 12 residues. The CDR3 region has the DNA TGTGCCAGCGTGGGTGGGCAAGAGACCCAGTACTTC. Amino acid sequence: CASVGGQETQYF.

The chain couples TRBV5-1 to TRBJ2-3, with 10 positions matching TRBD1. This CDR3 is 20 amino acids long. V shed 3 bases, J shed 0 bases, and the junction held 16 bases outside the gene matches. The V gene's germline CDR1 is SGHRS and CDR2 YFSETQ. The CDR3 loop reads CASSWGTGATFRFSTDTQYF. In nucleotides, the CDR3 is TGCGCCAGCAGCTGGGGGACAGGGGCCACCTTCCGTTTTAGCACAGATACGCAGTATTTT.

This clonotype was picked up one time. The chain is built from TRBV7-8 and TRBJ2-5; D is possibly TRBD1 (5 bases). The CDR3 length is 14 residues. The germline V gene encodes CDR1 SGHVS and CDR2 FQNEAQ. V lost 4 bases and J 4 bases, leaving 13 bases between the germline ends. Here the CDR3 reads CASSSQGRLETQYF. The CDR3 DNA reads TGTGCCAGCAGCTCCCAGGGCAGGCTAGAGACCCAGTACTTC.

The sample holds one count of this clonotype. CDR3 DNA sequence: TGTGCCAGCAGCTCACAAGGACATTATAGCAATCAGCCCCAGCATTTT. This codes for CASSSQGHYSNQPQHF. This rearrangement joins TRBV7-2 to TRBJ1-5; D is possibly TRBD1 (5 bases). The CDR3 covers 16 residues. Trimming removed 4 bases at V and 0 bases at J, with 13 bases between. CDR1 is SGHTA, CDR2 FQGNSA, per germline.

The chain has TRBV15 and TRBJ1-3; D may be TRBD1 (5 bases). V was shortened by 0 bases and J by 3 bases, with 15 bases between the two germline ends. The length of the CDR3 is 17 residues. Germline V gene lookup returns CDR1 LNHNV and CDR2 YYDKDF (reference sequence). The CDR3 region has the DNA TGTGCCACCAGCAGAGAGGAGGCTTGGGACGGTGGAAACACCATATATTTT. It yields the protein CATSREEAWDGGNTIYF. The full variable domain, its missing parts supplied by reference TRBV15 and TRBJ1-3, is DAMVIQNPRYQVTQFGKPVTLSCSQTLNHNVMYWYQQKSSQAPKLLFHYYDKDFNNEADTPDNFQSRRPNTSFCFLDIRSPGLGDTAMYLCATSREEAWDGGNTIYFGEGSWLTVV.

This chain uses TRBV12-3 or TRBV12-4 with TRBJ2-7; tentatively, D is TRBD1 or TRBD2 (5 bases each). The end of the DNA fits TRBJ2-5 better, so the J call may be wrong. The CDR3 is 14 amino acids. CDR3 in DNA: TGTGCCAGCGGCCCGGTGAGGGGAGAAGAGACCCAGTACTTC. This gives the protein CASGPVRGEETQYF.

This clonotype was recorded a few times. The chain couples TRBV5-5 to TRBJ1-4; D perhaps matches TRBD1 (5 bases). V was clipped by 3 bases and J by 6 bases, with 21 bases between them. This CDR3 is built from 17 residues. The germline gives CDR1 SGHKS, CDR2 YYEKEE (reference sequence). The CDR3 bases are TGTGCCAGCAGCTCGGGCCGGGACTCCCTAATGGATGAAAAACTGTTTTTT. Encoded protein: CASSSGRDSLMDEKLFF.

The chain joins TRBV5-1 to TRBJ2-3; possibly TRBD2 for D (6 bases). Trimming took off 4 bases at V and 3 bases at J, with 15 bases between the two ends. Germline V gene data show CDR1 as SGHRS and CDR2 as YFSETQ. This CDR3 is built from 15 residues. CDR3 sequence reads: CASSGGNAGTDTQYF. The DNA for the CDR3 is TGCGCCAGCAGCGGAGGGAACGCAGGGACAGATACGCAGTATTTT. Using reference TRBV5-1 and TRBJ2-3 for the parts outside the CDR3, the full variable domain is KAGVTQTPRYLIKTRGQQVTLSCSPISGHRSVSWYQQTPGQGLQFLFEYFSETQRNKGNFPGRFSGRQFSNSRSEMNVSTLELGDSALYLCASSGGNAGTDTQYFGPGTRLTVL.

CDR3 region: CASSEYGATNYGYTF. The CDR3, as DNA: TGTGCCAGCAGTGAATATGGAGCCACAAACTATGGCTACACCTTC. The chain combines TRBV25-1 with TRBJ1-2, with no clear D. With 0 bases removed from V and 2 bases from J, the gap between germline ends came to 10 bases. The CDR3 is made up of 15 amino acids. The germline gives CDR1 MGHDK, CDR2 SYGVNS.

The CDR3 region has the DNA TGTGCCAGCTCACCATATGGGGGGCCCGCAGATACGCAGTATTTT. This encodes CASSPYGGPADTQYF. The chain couples TRBV18 to TRBJ2-3, with D tentatively TRBD1 or TRBD2 (6 bases each). Trimming took 2 bases from V and 4 from J, leaving 13 bases between them. Per the germline V gene, CDR1 is KGHSH and CDR2 is LQKENI. The CDR3 is 15 residues long.

The rearrangement joins TRBV12-3 or TRBV12-4 to TRBJ2-1, with 9 bases that match TRBD2. The V segment lost 6 bases and the J segment 6 bases; nucleotides outside the gene matches: 18. This CDR3 has 18 residues. Written as DNA, the CDR3 is TGTGCCAGCAGCCCCTATAGCGGGGGCAAAGGAAGGGTCAATGAGCAGTTCTTC. It specifies CASSPYSGGKGRVNEQFF.